This T cell receptor beta chain was captured in a study of radiotherapy plus CTLA-4 blockade in lung cancer. Whole-study context: Objective responses were seen in 18% of patients, disease control in 25% to 35%.

The study treated chemo-refractory metastatic non-small-cell lung cancer patients with focal radiation plus ipilimumab CTLA-4 blockade. Points from the study as a whole: Once radiotherapy plus ipilimumab had been given, TCR clones derived from tumor expanded in blood.

Sequenced by immunoSEQ multiplex PCR; TCRdb stores in-frame clones only, minus some. There are 70,000 to 95,000 clones in the sample; roughly 86% occur only once, and over 15% lies in the top ten. The CDR3 totals 14 residues. Germline V gene sequence: CDR1 SGHNT, CDR2 YYREEE (reference sequence). V was cut by 4 bases and J by 4 bases, with 13 bases left in between. This clone was counted a few times. What it recognizes is unknown. V gene TRBV5-4 combines with J gene TRBJ2-3, with D unclear. The origin of this receptor is a human donor with non-small cell lung cancer that progressed on radiotherapy plus ipilimumab. Material: peripheral blood, obtained from a patient treated with radiotherapy plus ipilimumab. CDR3: CASSASRVADTQYF. The CDR3 DNA is TGTGCCAGCAGCGCATCACGGGTTGCAGATACGCAGTATTTT.